This T cell receptor (beta chain) was identified in a study of graft-versus-host responses after intestinal transplantation. About the research overall: Recipients had transplants, and these were multivisceral, liver-intestinal, or isolated intestinal. The whole recipient group had anti-thymocyte globulin induction followed by tacrolimus and steroids for 2 to 3 years.

Findings and caveats of the study: Researchers found GvH clones in recipient marrow, and some showed up first in ileum or blood. High graft-versus-host to host-versus-graft clonal ratios were found in allografts of patients who had graft-donor T cell macrochimerism.

CDR1 and CDR2 (germline): SNHLY, FYNNEI. Trimming left V 3 bases short and J 6 bases short, with 8 bases between. The CDR3 is made up of 12 amino acids. To note about this clone: Its antigen is as yet unknown.

Assay: immunoSEQ multiplex PCR; the TCRdb copy retains only in-frame clones and omits some. The repertoire holds approximately 80,000 clones, around nine tenths seen once, with approximately 0.35% in the top ten. The sequencing used unstimulated CD4+ T cells sorted from spleen or lymph node cells, collected before intestinal transplant. This TCR came from a human donor who received an intestinal transplant. V and J are TRBV2 and TRBJ1-2; weak D call: TRBD1 (5 bases). This chain's CDR3 is CASSEGRHGYTF. CDR3 coding DNA: TGTGCCAGCAGTGAGGGGCGGCATGGCTACACCTTC.